This T cell receptor beta chain was sequenced during a study of control samples from healthy donors and cancer patients. The germline V gene encodes CDR1 SGHRS and CDR2 YFSETQ. Trimming shortened V by 0 bases and J by 3 bases, and 17 bases separated the two germline ends. This CDR3 has 17 amino acids. Generated by immunoSEQ multiplex PCR, the TCRdb table keeps only in-frame clones and is missing some. The sample has roughly 130,000 clones; 80% to 95% are singletons. Sequencing was done on a sample of blood. V usage is TRBV5-1 and J usage is TRBJ2-3, with TRBD2 as a possible D gene (5 bases). The receptor was isolated from a man between 18 and 29 years old in good health. CDR3: CASSLGGGRLPTDTQYF. DNA for the CDR3: TGCGCCAGCAGCTTGGGAGGAGGCAGACTTCCAACAGATACGCAGTATTTT.